The present TCR beta chain was sequenced within a study of cytomegalovirus exposure and HLA in healthy donors. Primers included in the PCR were 60 Vbeta and 13 Jbeta primers. Using immunoSEQ multiplex PCR, the repertoire was profiled, and TCRdb retains in-frame clones only, with some absent. The repertoire consists of roughly 100,000 clones, with 60% to 80% occurring once and the leading ten covering roughly 3.9%. Germline V gives CDR1 SGHRS, CDR2 YFSETQ. The CDR3 spans 13 residues. V was trimmed by 3 bases and J by 4 bases, leaving 10 bases between them. Comment on this clone: Its antigen is as yet unknown.

Whole-study results and caveats: When analyzed later, a missense DCLRE1C variant was found to be linked to TCR beta V- and J-gene trimming. The majority of CMV-associated TCR beta chains were reported as apparently HLA-restricted in a later analysis.

The sequenced sample consisted of PBMCs. The chain is built from TRBV5-1 and TRBJ1-1, with a possible D match to TRBD1 (6 bases). This receptor was identified in a man aged 50-59 years in good health and CMV-seropositive. The CDR3 bases are TGCGCCAGCAGCTACCAGGGGAGCACTGAAGCTTTCTTT. It codes for CASSYQGSTEAFF.